Below, 11 T cell receptor beta chains from the same sample are listed, as sequenced in a study of blood T cell repertoires in COVID-19. Assay used: immunoSEQ multiplex PCR; TCRdb lists only in-frame clones, some missing. The table lists just over 150,000 clones, over 75% of them singletons. Sequenced material: PBMCs or T cells enriched from blood (not recorded which). Receptors originate from a woman between 45 and 60 years old who had recovered from COVID-19.

The chain recombines TRBV30 with TRBJ1-3, with a possible D match to TRBD1 (5 bases). Germline lookup yields CDR1 GTSNPN and CDR2 SVGIG (reference sequence). V was shortened by 0 bases and J by 8 bases, with 14 bases between the two germline ends. The CDR3 is made up of 14 amino acids. In DNA form, the CDR3 reads TGTGCCTGGAGTGTGGCCTCCTTAGGGGACACCATATATTTT. Its protein is CAWSVASLGDTIYF. The entire variable domain, with the rest obtained from reference TRBV30 and TRBJ1-3, is as follows: SQTIHQWPATLVQPVGSPLSLECTVEGTSNPNLYWYRQAAGRGLQLLFYSVGIGQISSEVPQNLSASRPQDRQFILSSKKLLLSDSGFYLCAWSVASLGDTIYFGEGSWLTVV.

The rearrangement links TRBV6-5 to TRBJ1-1; D unresolved. This CDR3 comprises 12 residues. Per the germline V gene, CDR1 is MNHEY and CDR2 is SVGAGI. V lost 6 bases and J 9 bases, leaving 14 bases between the germline ends. The CDR3 spells CASSPRREQAFF. In DNA form, the CDR3 reads TGTGCCAGCAGCCCCAGGAGGGAGCAAGCTTTCTTT.

This chain joins TRBV19 and TRBJ2-5; maybe TRBD2 (6 bases). Trimming took off 3 bases at V and 4 bases at J, with 15 bases between the two ends. Germline CDR1 and CDR2: LNHDA and SQIVND (reference sequence). This CDR3 has 15 residues. The CDR3: CASSMGGATRETQYF. The CDR3 coding sequence is TGTGCCAGTAGTATGGGCGGGGCTACCCGAGAGACCCAGTACTTC.

V gene TRBV15 combines with J gene TRBJ1-5, with 9 bases lining up with TRBD1. Per germline, CDR1 LNHNV and CDR2 YYDKDF (reference sequence). The J segment lost 6 bases and the V segment lost 0 bases, leaving 6 bases of the junction unmatched. The CDR3 runs 16 residues. The CDR3 DNA is TGTGCCACCAGCAGAGAAGGGACAGGGTGGACTCAGCCCCAGCATTTT. Translated, it gives CATSREGTGWTQPQHF.

The chain couples TRBV5-1 to TRBJ2-1; no reliable D call. Trimming removed 2 bases at V and 6 bases at J, with 3 bases between. The germline CDR1 and CDR2 sequences are SGHRS and YFSETQ. The CDR3 has 11 amino acids. CDR3 sequence reads: CASSFINEQFF. Here the CDR3 DNA reads TGCGCCAGCAGCTTTATCAATGAGCAGTTCTTC.

The rearrangement joins TRBV5-1 to TRBJ2-2, with D possibly matching TRBD2 (5 bases). From germline, CDR1 is SGHRS and CDR2 YFSETQ. The CDR3 runs to 12 residues. The germline V and J ends were trimmed by 7 bases and 3 bases, with 7 bases remaining between them. The CDR3 region has the DNA TGCGCCAGCGGGAGACACACCGGGGAGCTGTTTTTT. It codes for CASGRHTGELFF. The full variable domain, rest sourced from reference TRBV5-1 and TRBJ2-2, is KAGVTQTPRYLIKTRGQQVTLSCSPISGHRSVSWYQQTPGQGLQFLFEYFSETQRNKGNFPGRFSGRQFSNSRSEMNVSTLELGDSALYLCASGRHTGELFFGEGSRLTVL.

The chain combines TRBV7-9 with TRBJ1-1; tentative D call: TRBD1 (6 bases). Deletions cut 5 bases from V and 1 base from J, with 23 bases between. The CDR3 loop spans 18 amino acids. Germline V CDR1 and CDR2: SEHNR, FQNEAQ (reference sequence). This CDR3 reads CASSRYLRGGGGNTEAFF. DNA of the CDR3: TGTGCCAGCAGCCGATACCTCAGGGGCGGCGGGGGGAACACTGAAGCTTTCTTT.

The rearrangement links TRBV19 to TRBJ2-1; TRBD2 matches at 7 bases. V lost 1 base and J lost 4; bases outside the gene matches: 4. Germline assignment: CDR1 LNHDA and CDR2 SQIVND (reference sequence). The CDR3 totals 15 residues. The CDR3 nucleotides read TGTGCCAGTAGTATAGTTCGGGGGGAGTACAATGAGCAGTTCTTC. It encodes CASSIVRGEYNEQFF.

The rearrangement links TRBV11-3 to TRBJ2-2; D gene unclear. Trimming pared 1 base from V and 4 bases from J, leaving 7 bases between. The CDR3 totals 14 residues. CDR1 and CDR2 (germline): SGHNT, YENEEA. Written as DNA, the CDR3 is TGTGCCAGCAGCTTAGGGCGGTTCACCGGGGAGCTGTTTTTT. Residues: CASSLGRFTGELFF.

The rearrangement uses TRBV9 and TRBJ1-1; D remains ambiguous. The V end lost 1 base, the J end lost 3 bases, and 7 bases lay between the germline ends. The V gene's germline CDR1 is SGDLS and CDR2 YYNGEE. The CDR3 has 13 amino acids. The CDR3 loop is CASSVSHDTEAFF. The CDR3 DNA is TGTGCCAGCAGCGTATCACACGACACTGAAGCTTTCTTT.

This clone appeared once. This rearrangement joins TRBV5-5 to TRBJ2-3; 9 bases fit TRBD2. In germline, CDR1 is SGHKS, CDR2 YYEKEE (reference sequence). CDR3 size: 16 residues. V trimming: 0 bases; J trimming: 1 base; junction bases outside the gene matches: 3. The CDR3 sequence is CASSLVPSGGTDTQYF. For the CDR3, the DNA is TGTGCCAGCAGCTTGGTTCCTAGCGGGGGCACAGATACGCAGTATTTT.